The T cell receptor (beta chain) described here comes from a study of response to subunit inactivated influenza vaccine. This clonotype was recorded a few times. CDR1 is MDHEN and CDR2 is SYDVKM in the germline V gene. This CDR3 spans 15 amino acids. Trimming stripped 5 bases from V and 6 bases from J, with 16 bases between. One entry per CDR3 protein, called by TCRdb with MiXCR from the RT-PCR reads. This table has approximately 730,000 distinct CDR3 sequences, roughly 13% appearing once. This receptor was identified in a man between 50 and 59 years old who received an inactivated influenza vaccine. Specimen: PBMCs from blood, collected 14 to 15 days before vaccination. This sequence joins TRBV28 and TRBJ2-2, with D possibly TRBD1 on 7 matching bases. Here the CDR3 reads CASSGGQGEAGELFF. For the CDR3, the DNA is TGTGCCAGCAGTGGTGGGCAGGGGGAGGCCGGGGAGCTGTTTTTT.